The entry that follows covers one TCR beta chain sequence. This record comes from a study of blood T cell repertoires in COVID-19. Study at large: Acute and convalescent COVID-19 specimens originated in the United States, Italy and Spain. T cells, B-cell-depleted T cells, or PBMCs provided the cDNA or gDNA that served as material.

The V segment lost 2 bases and the J segment 6 bases; nucleotides outside the gene matches: 10. CDR1 is GTSNPN, CDR2 SVGIG, per germline (reference sequence). The CDR3 loop spans 15 amino acids. Original data processing: Estimation of nucleated cell counts relied on the amplification of reference gene primers. TCRdb's copy holds only in-frame clones and misses some; the assay was immunoSEQ multiplex PCR. The D gene and trimming were derived from the DNA, and the V and J assignments and clone size from that table. This sample carries roughly 66,000 clones, over 80% of them seen once, and the ten largest clones take less than 9.5%.

Sequenced sample: peripheral blood. The sequence came from a human donor in a cohort sampled during active COVID-19. The chain carries TRBV30 and TRBJ1-5; TRBD1 matches 7 bases. The CDR3 region is CAWSPADRDSQPQHF. The CDR3 DNA follows: TGTGCCTGGAGTCCCGCCGACAGGGACAGTCAGCCCCAGCATTTT.